Below, one TCR beta chain is given with its context. Germline CDR1 MNHNS, CDR2 SASEGT. Trimming removed 5 bases at V and 5 bases at J, with 9 bases between. This CDR3 has 13 residues. These data come from a study of T cell changes during pregnancy in multiple sclerosis. The data were produced by immunoSEQ multiplex PCR, yet TCRdb's version contains in-frame clones alone and is incomplete. The table has tens of thousands of clones, roughly 84% seen once. The rearrangement uses TRBV6-1 and TRBJ2-2; TRBD1 is a possible D gene (5 bases). The sequence was obtained from a female donor with multiple sclerosis, enrolled in a pregnancy study. This material consisted of CD4+ T cells from peripheral blood mononuclear cells, taken before pregnancy. This chain's CDR3 is CASSLAGTGELFF. The CDR3 DNA reads TGTGCCAGCAGTTTAGCAGGGACCGGGGAGCTGTTTTTT.